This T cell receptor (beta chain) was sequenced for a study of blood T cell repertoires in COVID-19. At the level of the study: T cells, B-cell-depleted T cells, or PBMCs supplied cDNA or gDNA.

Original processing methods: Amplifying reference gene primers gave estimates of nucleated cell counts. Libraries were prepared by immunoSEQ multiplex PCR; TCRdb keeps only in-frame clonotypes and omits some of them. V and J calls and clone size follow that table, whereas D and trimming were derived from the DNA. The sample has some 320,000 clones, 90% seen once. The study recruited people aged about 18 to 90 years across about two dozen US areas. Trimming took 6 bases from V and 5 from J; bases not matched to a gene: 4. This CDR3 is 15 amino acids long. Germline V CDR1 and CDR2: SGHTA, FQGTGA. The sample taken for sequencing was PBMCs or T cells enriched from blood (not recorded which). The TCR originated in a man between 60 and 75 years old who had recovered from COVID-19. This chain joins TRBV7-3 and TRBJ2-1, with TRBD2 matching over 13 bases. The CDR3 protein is CASSNGLAGDNEQFF. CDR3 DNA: TGTGCCAGCAGTAACGGACTAGCGGGGGACAATGAGCAGTTCTTC.